One and the same sample provided the 28 T cell receptor beta chains below, sequenced in a study of blood T cell repertoires in COVID-19. Only in-frame clones appear in the TCRdb table, and some are missing; sequencing was by immunoSEQ multiplex PCR. The repertoire consists of some 380,000 clones, with about 87% occurring once and the leading ten covering 1% to 1.5%. The sequenced material came from PBMCs or T cells enriched from blood (not recorded which). Every receptor here comes from a man under 40 who had recovered from COVID-19.

The chain is built from TRBV3-1 (or the pseudogene TRBV3-2) and TRBJ2-3; D is possibly TRBD1 (5 bases). Trimming took off 4 bases at V and 4 bases at J, with 18 bases between the two ends. Germline values: CDR1 LGHDT, CDR2 YNNKEL (reference sequence). CDR3 length: 16 amino acids. CDR3 coding DNA: TGTGCCAGCAGCCTACAGGCCGCGGCCAGCGCAGATACGCAGTATTTT. Residues: CASSLQAAASADTQYF.

This chain joins TRBV29-1 and TRBJ2-3, with TRBD1 as a possible D gene (7 bases). Germline CDR1 and CDR2: SQVTM and ANQGSEA. The CDR3 extends over 13 amino acids. V was cut by 7 bases and J by 3 bases, with 14 bases left in between. CDR3 sequence reads: CSEVQGRTDTQYF. The CDR3 DNA reads as TGCAGCGAAGTACAGGGGAGGACAGATACGCAGTATTTT.

This chain links TRBV10-3 with TRBJ2-3, with 7 bases aligning to TRBD2. Germline values: CDR1 ENHRY, CDR2 SYGVKD. V lost 10 bases, J lost 0 bases, and 10 bases stayed unmatched. The CDR3 is 15 amino acids. The CDR3 spells CATKGRGLSTDTQYF. Written as DNA, the CDR3 is TGTGCCACAAAGGGGCGGGGGTTAAGCACAGATACGCAGTATTTT.

This clone was counted once. The chain links TRBV7-2 to TRBJ1-4, with D unclear. Looked up from germline, CDR1 is SGHTA and CDR2 is FQGNSA. V shed 1 base and J shed 7 bases, with 10 bases lying between them. The CDR3 has 14 amino acids. CDR3 in amino acids: CASSLGGRGEKLFF. As DNA, the CDR3 is TGTGCCAGCAGCTTAGGCGGGCGAGGTGAAAAACTGTTTTTT.

The rearrangement uses TRBV9 and TRBJ2-1, with D tentatively TRBD2 (6 bases). CDR1 and CDR2 (germline): SGDLS, YYNGEE. This CDR3 is built from 11 residues. The V and J ends lost 7 bases and 6 bases respectively, with 8 bases between them. The DNA of the CDR3 is TGTGCCAGCGGCGGGGCCAATGAGCAGTTCTTC. Translation: CASGGANEQFF. Filled out from reference TRBV9 and TRBJ2-1, the complete variable domain reads DSGVTQTPKHLITATGQRVTLRCSPRSGDLSVYWYQQSLDQGLQFLIQYYNGEERAKGNILERFSAQQFPDLHSELNLSSLELGDSALYFCASGGANEQFFGPGTRLTVL.

This clone was observed a handful of times. The rearrangement joins TRBV29-1 to TRBJ1-3; D gene uncertain. The V and J ends lost 2 bases and 1 base respectively, with 6 bases between them. This CDR3 contains 13 residues. The germline V gene has CDR1 SQVTM and CDR2 ANQGSEA. Here the CDR3 DNA reads TGCAGCGTTGAAATTAGTTCTGGAAACACCATATATTTT. As protein: CSVEISSGNTIYF.

The V call is TRBV6-1, the J call TRBJ2-1; D is possibly TRBD1 (6 bases). CDR3 size: 13 residues. Germline V gene sequence: CDR1 MNHNS, CDR2 SASEGT. The ends were cut back, 2 bases at V and 9 bases at J, with 11 bases in the middle. Here the CDR3 reads CASSEYKQGEQFF. In nucleotides, the CDR3 is TGTGCCAGCAGTGAATATAAACAGGGTGAGCAGTTCTTC.

This rearrangement joins TRBV4-3 to TRBJ2-3; a weak D match, TRBD2 (7 bases). The CDR3 runs 17 residues. The V and J ends lost 4 bases and 0 bases respectively, with 17 bases between them. From germline, CDR1 is LGHNA and CDR2 YSLEER. The CDR3 coding sequence is TGCGCCAGCAGCCTTGGAAGGGGGGGCCTTAGCACAGATACGCAGTATTTT. Encoded protein: CASSLGRGGLSTDTQYF.

The genes are TRBV2 and TRBJ2-7; the D is unclear. The CDR3 totals 12 residues. V was cut by 8 bases and J by 2 bases, with 10 bases left in between. Germline lookup yields CDR1 SNHLY and CDR2 FYNNEI. The CDR3 DNA sequence: TGTGCCAGCCTTGAGGATCCCTACGAGCAGTACTTC. Its translation is CASLEDPYEQYF.

The chain is built from TRBV9 and TRBJ2-7; 10 bases align to TRBD1. The J segment lost 3 bases and the V segment lost 4 bases, leaving 7 bases of the junction unmatched. Germline lookup yields CDR1 SGDLS and CDR2 YYNGEE. There are 15 residues in the CDR3. Here the CDR3 DNA reads TGTGCCAGCAGCCCAGGGGACAGGGGTAGCTACGAGCAGTACTTC. Its translation is CASSPGDRGSYEQYF.

This chain links TRBV6-2 or TRBV6-3 with TRBJ2-7; no reliable D call. Germline V gene data show CDR1 as MNHEY and CDR2 as SVGEGT. The CDR3 runs 13 residues. V was pared by 4 bases and J by 1 base, with 8 bases between. This chain's CDR3 is CASSLAASYEQYF. In nucleotides, the CDR3 is TGTGCCAGCAGTTTAGCAGCTTCCTACGAGCAGTACTTC.

J is TRBJ1-2 and V is TRBV5-8, with no clear D. This CDR3 spans 13 amino acids. V gave up 4 bases and J gave up 8 bases, with 15 bases separating them. Looked up from germline, CDR1 is SGHTS and CDR2 is YDEGEE. For the CDR3, the DNA is TGTGCCAGCAGCGCCAGTTCGACCGGGGGCTACACCTTC. Translating it yields CASSASSTGGYTF.

The rearrangement links TRBV6-5 to TRBJ1-3, with TRBD1 as a possible D gene (6 bases). Trimming stripped 6 bases from V and 3 bases from J, with 12 bases between. CDR1 is MNHEY and CDR2 is SVGAGI in the germline V gene. This CDR3 is built from 14 residues. The CDR3 loop is CASRQQGLGNTIYF. The CDR3 nucleotides read TGTGCCAGCAGGCAACAGGGTCTTGGAAACACCATATATTTT.

The chain carries TRBV4-1 and TRBJ1-1; 8 positions match TRBD1. Germline V lookup: CDR1 MGHRA, CDR2 YSYEKL. CDR3 length equals 13 residues. V dropped 1 base and J dropped 6; count of bases not matched to a gene: 1. CDR3 sequence: CASSQAQGAEAFF. The CDR3 region has the DNA TGCGCCAGCAGCCAAGCACAGGGGGCTGAAGCTTTCTTT.

The rearrangement links TRBV18 to TRBJ2-5; TRBD2 matches at 10 bases. The germline V gene encodes CDR1 KGHSH and CDR2 LQKENI. Trimming at V came to 2 bases and at J to 4 bases, leaving 10 bases not matched to a gene. This CDR3 contains 17 residues. The CDR3 DNA follows: TGTGCCAGCTCACCAGTTCGGAGCGGGGGGGCCCCAGAGACCCAGTACTTC. It encodes CASSPVRSGGAPETQYF.

This clone is a singleton in its sample. This chain links TRBV27 with TRBJ1-2; 7 nucleotides align to TRBD1. Germline values: CDR1 MNHEY, CDR2 SMNVEV (reference sequence). Trimming took 5 bases from V and 7 from J; bases not matched to a gene: 13. CDR3 size: 15 residues. The CDR3, as DNA: TGTGCCAGCAGTCCGCCCGGAGGGGGCAGTTTTGGCTACACCTTC. Amino acid sequence: CASSPPGGGSFGYTF.

This chain links TRBV7-9 with TRBJ2-3; D gene uncertain. The germline V and J ends were trimmed by 2 bases and 4 bases, with 10 bases remaining between them. Looked up from germline, CDR1 is SEHNR and CDR2 is FQNEAQ (reference sequence). This CDR3 is 14 amino acids long. CDR3: CASSLNSPSDTQYF. The CDR3 DNA reads as TGTGCCAGCAGCTTAAATTCCCCTTCAGATACGCAGTATTTT.

This clone was counted a single time. The chain carries TRBV15 and TRBJ2-7; 7 positions match TRBD1. The CDR3 loop spans 18 amino acids. CDR1 and CDR2 from the germline V gene are LNHNV and YYDKDF (reference sequence). J lost 3 bases, V lost 3 bases, and 17 bases had no gene match. In DNA form, the CDR3 reads TGTGCCACCAGCAGCGACCGGGACAGAAAAACCCTCTACTACGAGCAGTACTTC. Protein: CATSSDRDRKTLYYEQYF. The variable domain in full, with the rest retrieved from reference TRBV15 and TRBJ2-7, is DAMVIQNPRYQVTQFGKPVTLSCSQTLNHNVMYWYQQKSSQAPKLLFHYYDKDFNNEADTPDNFQSRRPNTSFCFLDIRSPGLGDTAMYLCATSSDRDRKTLYYEQYFGPGTRLTVT.

The chain is built from TRBV18 and TRBJ1-6; 7 nucleotides match TRBD1. CDR1 and CDR2 (germline): KGHSH, LQKENI. Unmatched junction bases numbered 2, after V lost 4 bases and J lost 5 bases. This CDR3 comprises 14 residues. The CDR3: CASSQGADNSPLHF. The CDR3 nucleotides are TGTGCCAGCTCACAGGGGGCTGATAATTCACCCCTCCACTTT.

V is TRBV29-1 and J is TRBJ2-2, with D tentatively TRBD1 (6 bases). V dropped 3 bases and J dropped 1 base, with 9 bases sitting between them. Germline V gene sequence: CDR1 SQVTM, CDR2 ANQGSEA. The CDR3 extends over 14 amino acids. The CDR3 nucleotides read TGCAGCGTTGATGGGACACGGAACACCGGGGAGCTGTTTTTT. Its translation is CSVDGTRNTGELFF.

The chain combines TRBV5-1 with TRBJ1-1, with TRBD1 matching 7 bases. The ends lost 4 bases at V and 5 bases at J; junction bases unmatched: 5. Germline CDR1 SGHRS, CDR2 YFSETQ. This CDR3 has 13 residues. CDR3 nucleotide sequence: TGCGCCAGCAGCCCGGGACAGTCAACTGAAGCTTTCTTT. This gives the protein CASSPGQSTEAFF. Filled out from reference TRBV5-1 and TRBJ1-1, the complete variable domain reads KAGVTQTPRYLIKTRGQQVTLSCSPISGHRSVSWYQQTPGQGLQFLFEYFSETQRNKGNFPGRFSGRQFSNSRSEMNVSTLELGDSALYLCASSPGQSTEAFFGQGTRLTVV.

Here the CDR3 reads CAWSTGGLNYGYTF. The DNA of the CDR3 is TGTGCCTGGAGTACGGGGGGGTTAAACTATGGCTACACCTTC. The chain carries TRBV30 and TRBJ1-2, with D possibly being TRBD1 (5 bases). Trimming pared 2 bases from V and 2 bases from J, leaving 12 bases between. Germline CDR1 is GTSNPN and CDR2 is SVGIG (reference sequence). This CDR3 region has 14 residues.

J is TRBJ1-1 and V is TRBV5-1; TRBD1 aligns across 7 bases. V lost 2 bases and J lost 2; bases outside the gene matches: 6. Germline V CDR1 and CDR2: SGHRS, YFSETQ. This CDR3 comprises 15 residues. CDR3 DNA: TGCGCCAGCAGCTTAGGATACAGGGGTAACACTGAAGCTTTCTTT. Protein: CASSLGYRGNTEAFF.

The DNA of the CDR3 is TGTGCCAGTAGTATAGATCGGACAGGTCCGAGGAACACTGAAGCTTTCTTT. Protein: CASSIDRTGPRNTEAFF. This sequence joins TRBV19 and TRBJ1-1; TRBD1 aligns across 7 bases. Germline loops: CDR1 LNHDA, CDR2 SQIVND (reference sequence). V dropped 0 bases and J dropped 1; count of bases not matched to a gene: 8. This CDR3 contains 17 residues.

The rearrangement joins TRBV7-9 to TRBJ1-4; 11 bases align to TRBD1. This CDR3 is 17 amino acids long. Germline V gene lookup returns CDR1 SEHNR and CDR2 FQNEAQ (reference sequence). Trimming took 1 base from V and 8 from J; bases not matched to a gene: 9. The CDR3 loop is CASSLGTGGWLGEKLFF. CDR3 nucleotides: TGTGCCAGCAGCTTAGGGACAGGGGGCTGGCTGGGCGAAAAACTGTTTTTT.

This clone was seen only once. The J gene is TRBJ1-2, the V gene TRBV14; 7 bases align to TRBD1. Germline V gene lookup returns CDR1 SGHDN and CDR2 FVKESK. CDR3 size: 14 residues. After removal of 0 bases from V and 6 bases from J, the junction contained 4 bases not matched to a gene. The CDR3 nucleotides are TGTGCCAGCAGCCAAGAAAGAGGGGGCGATGGCTACACCTTC. This translates into CASSQERGGDGYTF.

The J gene is TRBJ1-6, the V gene TRBV7-8; TRBD1 matches at 10 bases. Germline values: CDR1 SGHVS, CDR2 FQNEAQ. This CDR3 has 15 amino acids. The J segment lost 9 bases and the V segment lost 3 bases, leaving 5 bases of the junction unmatched. The CDR3 sequence is CASSLPGQGFSPLHF. As DNA, the CDR3 is TGTGCCAGCAGCTTGCCGGGACAGGGGTTTTCACCCCTCCACTTT.

J is TRBJ1-2 and V is TRBV19; no clear D gene. Germline V lookup: CDR1 LNHDA, CDR2 SQIVND (reference sequence). Trimming shortened V by 3 bases and J by 8 bases, and 10 bases separated the two germline ends. The CDR3 sequence is 12 residues long. The CDR3 sequence is CASSMRGVGYTF. DNA of the CDR3: TGTGCCAGTAGTATGCGGGGTGTCGGCTACACCTTC.